The 2 T cell receptor beta chains below all came from one sample that was sequenced in a study of blood T cell repertoires in COVID-19. TCRdb keeps only in-frame clones here, not all; method: immunoSEQ multiplex PCR. Altogether about 120,000 clones are present, around three quarters being singletons, with the ten largest covering roughly 7.5%. Sequences were obtained from peripheral blood. All receptors come from a woman aged 55-70 years with acute or convalescent COVID-19.

The V and J genes are TRBV6-1 and TRBJ1-1; 9 bases match TRBD1. After removal of 3 bases from V and 4 bases from J, the junction contained 9 bases not matched to a gene. Germline V gene data show CDR1 as MNHNS and CDR2 as SASEGT. The CDR3 covers 16 residues. The CDR3 bases are TGTGCCAGCAGTGAGAAGACAGGGGGTAGGGGCACTGAAGCTTTCTTT. It translates to CASSEKTGGRGTEAFF.

The rearrangement uses TRBV7-8 and TRBJ1-1; no clear D gene. Germline CDR1 SGHVS, CDR2 FQNEAQ. This CDR3 is built from 16 residues. V lost 1 base to trimming and J lost 1 base, with 13 bases between them. In DNA form, the CDR3 reads TGTGCCAGCAGCTTAGGGACTGCTCGAAGGAACACTGAAGCTTTCTTT. Amino acid sequence: CASSLGTARRNTEAFF.